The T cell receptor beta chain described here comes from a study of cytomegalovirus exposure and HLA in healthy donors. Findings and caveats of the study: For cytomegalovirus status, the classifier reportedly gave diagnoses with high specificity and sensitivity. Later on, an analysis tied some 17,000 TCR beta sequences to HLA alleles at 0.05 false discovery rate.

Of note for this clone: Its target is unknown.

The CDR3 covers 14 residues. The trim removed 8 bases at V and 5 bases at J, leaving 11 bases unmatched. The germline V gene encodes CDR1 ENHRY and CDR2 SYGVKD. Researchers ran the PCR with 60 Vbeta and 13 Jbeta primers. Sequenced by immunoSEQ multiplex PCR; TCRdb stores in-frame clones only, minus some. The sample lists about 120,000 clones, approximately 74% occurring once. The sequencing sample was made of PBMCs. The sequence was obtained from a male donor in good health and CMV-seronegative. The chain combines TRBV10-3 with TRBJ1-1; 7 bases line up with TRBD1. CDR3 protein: CAIGRQGRGTEAFF. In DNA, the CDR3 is TGTGCCATCGGCCGACAGGGAAGGGGGACTGAAGCTTTCTTT.